The T cell receptor (beta chain) described here comes from a study of CD8+CD57+ T cells in acquired aplastic anemia. In the study overall: DNA per sorted CD4+ or CD8+ sample ranged roughly 0.19 to 27.4 ug, averaging roughly 3.5 ug.

All patients picked for sequencing had shown, by flow cytometry, an expansion of CD8+CD57+ cells. Each patient carried a diagnosis of severe acquired aplastic anemia. It was genomic DNA that served as the template for profiling TCR beta VDJ and CDR3. Via MiXCR, TCRdb re-called the reads, giving one row per CDR3 protein. The sample has about 180,000 distinct CDR3 sequences, less than 65% seen once. Germline V gives CDR1 DFQATT, CDR2 SNEGSKA (reference sequence). This CDR3 region has 17 residues. V was clipped by 1 base and J by 4 bases; unmatched bases: 8. The chain carries TRBV20-1 and TRBJ2-2; 11 bases agree with TRBD2. This receptor was identified in a human donor with aplastic anemia. The material sequenced was sorted CD4+, CD8+, or CD8+CD57+ T cells (not recorded which) from PBMCs. In DNA, the CDR3 is TGCAGTGCTAGAGTTGCTAGCGGGGGGTCGGGCACCGGGGAGCTGTTTTTT. Translating it yields CSARVASGGSGTGELFF.